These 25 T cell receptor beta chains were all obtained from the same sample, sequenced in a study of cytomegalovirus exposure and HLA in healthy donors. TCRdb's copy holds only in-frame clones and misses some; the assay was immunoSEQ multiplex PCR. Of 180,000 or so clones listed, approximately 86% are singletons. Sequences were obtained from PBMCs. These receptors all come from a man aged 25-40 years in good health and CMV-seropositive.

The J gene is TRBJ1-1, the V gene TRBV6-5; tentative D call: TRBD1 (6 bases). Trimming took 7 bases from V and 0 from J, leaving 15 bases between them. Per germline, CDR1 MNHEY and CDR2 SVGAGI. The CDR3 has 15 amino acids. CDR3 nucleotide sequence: TGTGCCAGCATGGAGGGGGGGTTTTTGAACACTGAAGCTTTCTTT. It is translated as CASMEGGFLNTEAFF.

CDR3 sequence (DNA): TGCGCCAGCAGCTTGGACCGACAGGGTTTGTCCTATGGCTACACCTTC. This gives the protein CASSLDRQGLSYGYTF. The genes are TRBV5-1 and TRBJ1-2; 7 bases are shared with TRBD1. Germline-derived CDR1 and CDR2 are SGHRS and YFSETQ. Germline trimming cut 0 bases from V and 4 bases from J; bases unmatched to any gene: 9. The CDR3 consists of 16 residues.

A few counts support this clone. The chain's CDR3 is CASRNLISGRALYTQYF. CDR3 in DNA: TGTGCCAGCAGGAACCTAATTAGCGGGAGGGCTTTATATACGCAGTATTTT. The rearrangement joins TRBV27 to TRBJ2-3, with TRBD2 matching 11 bases. The CDR3 is 17 residues long. Trimming took 6 bases from V and 7 from J; bases not matched to a gene: 15. Germline CDR1 MNHEY, CDR2 SMNVEV (reference sequence).

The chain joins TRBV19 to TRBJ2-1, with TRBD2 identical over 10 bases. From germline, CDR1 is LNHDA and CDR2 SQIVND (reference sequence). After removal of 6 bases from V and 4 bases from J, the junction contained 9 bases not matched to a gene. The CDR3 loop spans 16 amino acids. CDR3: CASSLTWTSGYNEQFF. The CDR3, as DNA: TGTGCCAGTAGCCTAACATGGACTAGCGGTTACAATGAGCAGTTCTTC.

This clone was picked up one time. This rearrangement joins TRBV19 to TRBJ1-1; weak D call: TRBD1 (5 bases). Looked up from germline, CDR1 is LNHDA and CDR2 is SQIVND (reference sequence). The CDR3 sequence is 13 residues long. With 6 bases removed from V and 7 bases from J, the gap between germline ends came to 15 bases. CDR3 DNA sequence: TGTGCCAGTAGAGGAAGGGGAGGTAGTGAAGCTTTCTTT. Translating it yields CASRGRGGSEAFF.

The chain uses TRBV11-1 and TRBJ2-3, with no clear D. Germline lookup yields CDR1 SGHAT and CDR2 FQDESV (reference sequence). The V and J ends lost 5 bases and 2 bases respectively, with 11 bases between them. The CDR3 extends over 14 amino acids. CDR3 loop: CASSPRVDTDTQYF. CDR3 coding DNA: TGTGCCAGCAGCCCCCGTGTAGACACAGATACGCAGTATTTT.

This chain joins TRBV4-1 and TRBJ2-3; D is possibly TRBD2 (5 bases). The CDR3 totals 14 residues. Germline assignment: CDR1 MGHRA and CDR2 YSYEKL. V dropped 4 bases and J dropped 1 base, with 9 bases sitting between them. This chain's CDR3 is CASSPLGGTDTQYF. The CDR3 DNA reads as TGCGCCAGCAGCCCTCTCGGGGGCACAGATACGCAGTATTTT.

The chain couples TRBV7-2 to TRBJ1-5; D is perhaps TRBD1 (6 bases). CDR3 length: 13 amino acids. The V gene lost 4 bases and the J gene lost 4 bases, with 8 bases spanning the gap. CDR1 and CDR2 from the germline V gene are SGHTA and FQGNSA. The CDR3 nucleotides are TGTGCCAGCAGCTATGGACAGAATCAGCCCCAGCATTTT. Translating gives CASSYGQNQPQHF.

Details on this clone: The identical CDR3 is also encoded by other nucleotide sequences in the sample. CDR3 nucleotides: TGCGCCAGCAGCTTGGAGGCGGGAAATCAGCCCCAGCATTTT. Translated, it gives CASSLEAGNQPQHF. V usage is TRBV5-1 and J usage is TRBJ1-5, with D unclear. CDR3 length: 14 residues. The germline CDR1 and CDR2 sequences are SGHRS and YFSETQ. With 0 bases removed from V and 4 bases from J, the gap between germline ends came to 8 bases.

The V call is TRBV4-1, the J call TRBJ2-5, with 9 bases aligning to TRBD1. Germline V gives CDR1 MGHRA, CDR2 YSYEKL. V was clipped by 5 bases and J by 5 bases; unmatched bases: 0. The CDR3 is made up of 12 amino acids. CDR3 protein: CASSGQGETQYF. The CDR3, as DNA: TGCGCCAGCAGCGGACAGGGGGAGACCCAGTACTTC.

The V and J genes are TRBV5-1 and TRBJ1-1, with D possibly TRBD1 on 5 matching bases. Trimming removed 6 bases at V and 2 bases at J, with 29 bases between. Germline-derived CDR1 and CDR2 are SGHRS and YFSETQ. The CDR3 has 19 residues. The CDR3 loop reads CASTRAVGLGLTENTEAFF. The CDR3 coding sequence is TGCGCCAGCACCCGAGCGGTGGGCTTGGGATTGACAGAAAACACTGAAGCTTTCTTT.

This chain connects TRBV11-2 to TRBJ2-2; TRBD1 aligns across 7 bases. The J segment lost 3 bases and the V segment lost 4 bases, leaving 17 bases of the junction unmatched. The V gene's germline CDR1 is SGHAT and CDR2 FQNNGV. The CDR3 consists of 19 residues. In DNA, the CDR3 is TGTGCCAGCAGCTCCCGGGACAGAGCTCCCTGGGACGACACCGGGGAGCTGTTTTTT. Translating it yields CASSSRDRAPWDDTGELFF.

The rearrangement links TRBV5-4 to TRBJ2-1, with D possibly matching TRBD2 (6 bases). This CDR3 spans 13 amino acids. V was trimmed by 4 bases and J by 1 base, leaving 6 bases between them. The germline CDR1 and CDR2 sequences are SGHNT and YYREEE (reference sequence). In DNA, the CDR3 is TGTGCCAGCAGCGGGGGGTCCTACAATGAGCAGTTCTTC. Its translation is CASSGGSYNEQFF.

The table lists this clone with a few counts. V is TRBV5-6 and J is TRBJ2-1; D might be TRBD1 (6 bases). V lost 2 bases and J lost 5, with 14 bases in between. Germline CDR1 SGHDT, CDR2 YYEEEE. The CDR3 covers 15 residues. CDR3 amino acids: CASSFTGQDDNEQFF. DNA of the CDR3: TGTGCCAGCAGCTTCACAGGGCAAGATGACAATGAGCAGTTCTTC.

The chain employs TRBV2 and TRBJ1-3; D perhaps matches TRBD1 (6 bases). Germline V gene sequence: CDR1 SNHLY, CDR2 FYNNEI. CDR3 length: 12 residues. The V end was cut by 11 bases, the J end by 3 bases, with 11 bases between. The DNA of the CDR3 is TGTGCCGGCGGACAGAATGGAAACACCATATATTTT. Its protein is CAGGQNGNTIYF. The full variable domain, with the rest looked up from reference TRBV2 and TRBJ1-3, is EPEVTQTPSHQVTQMGQEVILRCVPISNHLYFYWYRQILGQKVEFLVSFYNNEISEKSEIFDDQFSVERPDGSNFTLKIRSTKLEDSAMYFCAGGQNGNTIYFGEGSWLTVV.

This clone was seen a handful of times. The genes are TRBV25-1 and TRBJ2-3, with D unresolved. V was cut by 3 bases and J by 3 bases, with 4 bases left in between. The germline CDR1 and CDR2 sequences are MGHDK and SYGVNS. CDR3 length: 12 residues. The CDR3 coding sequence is TGTGCCAGCAGTGAGAGGACAGATACGCAGTATTTT. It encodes CASSERTDTQYF.

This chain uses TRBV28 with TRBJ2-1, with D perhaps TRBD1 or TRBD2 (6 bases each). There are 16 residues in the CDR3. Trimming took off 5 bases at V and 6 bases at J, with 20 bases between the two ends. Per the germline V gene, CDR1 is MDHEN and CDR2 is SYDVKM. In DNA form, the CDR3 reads TGTGCCAGCAGTACCCTGAGGGGGGCTCTTGGCAATGAGCAGTTCTTC. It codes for CASSTLRGALGNEQFF. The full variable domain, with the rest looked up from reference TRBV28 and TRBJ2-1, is DVKVTQSSRYLVKRTGEKVFLECVQDMDHENMFWYRQDPGLGLRLIYFSYDVKMKEKGDIPEGYSVSREKKERFSLILESASTNQTSMYLCASSTLRGALGNEQFFGPGTRLTVL.

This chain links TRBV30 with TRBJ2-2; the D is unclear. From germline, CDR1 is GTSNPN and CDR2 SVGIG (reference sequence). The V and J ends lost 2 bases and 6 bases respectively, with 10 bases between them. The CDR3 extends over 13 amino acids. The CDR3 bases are TGTGCCTGGAGTCTTTTTCGCTCCGGGGAGCTGTTTTTT. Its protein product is CAWSLFRSGELFF.

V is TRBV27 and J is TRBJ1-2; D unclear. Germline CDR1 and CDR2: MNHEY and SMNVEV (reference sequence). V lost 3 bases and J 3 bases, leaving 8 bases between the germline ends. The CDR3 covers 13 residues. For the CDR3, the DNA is TGTGCCAGCAGTTTCCCAACTGACTATGGCTACACCTTC. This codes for CASSFPTDYGYTF.

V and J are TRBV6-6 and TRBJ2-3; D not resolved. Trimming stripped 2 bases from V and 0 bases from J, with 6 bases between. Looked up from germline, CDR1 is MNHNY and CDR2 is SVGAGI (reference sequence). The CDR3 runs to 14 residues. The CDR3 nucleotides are TGTGCCAGCAGTTACCTGTCTAGCACAGATACGCAGTATTTT. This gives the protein CASSYLSSTDTQYF.

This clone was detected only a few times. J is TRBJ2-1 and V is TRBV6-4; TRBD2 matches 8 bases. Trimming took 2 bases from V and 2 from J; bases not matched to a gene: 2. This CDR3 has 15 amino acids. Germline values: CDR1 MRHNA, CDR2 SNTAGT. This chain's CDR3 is CASSDEGLAYNEQFF. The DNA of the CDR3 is TGTGCCAGCAGTGACGAGGGACTAGCCTACAATGAGCAGTTCTTC.

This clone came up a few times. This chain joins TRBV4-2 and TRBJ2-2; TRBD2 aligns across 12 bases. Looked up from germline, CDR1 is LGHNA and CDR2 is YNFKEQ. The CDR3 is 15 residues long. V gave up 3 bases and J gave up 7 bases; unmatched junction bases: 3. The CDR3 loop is CASSQTSGGFGELFF. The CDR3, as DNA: TGTGCCAGCAGCCAGACTAGCGGGGGATTCGGGGAGCTGTTTTTT.

This CDR3 is CATSTGMNTEAFF. CDR3 DNA: TGTGCCACCTCAACTGGTATGAACACTGAAGCTTTCTTT. The V and J genes are TRBV15 and TRBJ1-1, with D uncertain. V lost 8 bases and J 0 bases, leaving 10 bases between the germline ends. The CDR3 consists of 13 residues. Germline V CDR1 and CDR2: LNHNV, YYDKDF (reference sequence). Full variable domain (rest looked up from reference TRBV15 and TRBJ1-1): DAMVIQNPRYQVTQFGKPVTLSCSQTLNHNVMYWYQQKSSQAPKLLFHYYDKDFNNEADTPDNFQSRRPNTSFCFLDIRSPGLGDTAMYLCATSTGMNTEAFFGQGTRLTVV.

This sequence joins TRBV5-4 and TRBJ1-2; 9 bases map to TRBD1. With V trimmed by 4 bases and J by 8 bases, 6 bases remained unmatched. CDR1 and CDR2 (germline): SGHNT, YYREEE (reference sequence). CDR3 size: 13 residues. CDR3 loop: CASSLDRGIGYTF. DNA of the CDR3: TGTGCCAGCAGCCTAGACAGGGGGATCGGCTACACCTTC.

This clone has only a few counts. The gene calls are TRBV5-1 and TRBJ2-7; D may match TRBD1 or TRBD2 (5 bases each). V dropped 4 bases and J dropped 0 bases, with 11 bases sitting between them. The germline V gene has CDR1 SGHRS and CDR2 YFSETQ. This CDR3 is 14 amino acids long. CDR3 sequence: CASSEPGRSYEQYF. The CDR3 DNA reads TGCGCCAGCAGCGAGCCGGGACGCTCCTACGAGCAGTACTTC.